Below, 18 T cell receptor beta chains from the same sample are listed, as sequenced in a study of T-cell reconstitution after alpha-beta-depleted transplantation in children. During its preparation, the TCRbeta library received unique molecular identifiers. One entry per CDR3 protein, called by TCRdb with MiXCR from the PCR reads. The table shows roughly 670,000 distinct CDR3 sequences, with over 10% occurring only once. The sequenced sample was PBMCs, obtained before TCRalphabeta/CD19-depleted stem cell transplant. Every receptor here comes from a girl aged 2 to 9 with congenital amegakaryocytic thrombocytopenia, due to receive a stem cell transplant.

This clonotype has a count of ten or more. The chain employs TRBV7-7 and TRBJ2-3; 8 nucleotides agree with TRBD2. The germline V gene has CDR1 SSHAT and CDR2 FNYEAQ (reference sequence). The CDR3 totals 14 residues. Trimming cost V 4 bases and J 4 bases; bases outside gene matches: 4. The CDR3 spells CASSSGLVSDTQYF. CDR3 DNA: TGTGCCAGCAGCTCGGGACTAGTCTCAGATACGCAGTATTTT.

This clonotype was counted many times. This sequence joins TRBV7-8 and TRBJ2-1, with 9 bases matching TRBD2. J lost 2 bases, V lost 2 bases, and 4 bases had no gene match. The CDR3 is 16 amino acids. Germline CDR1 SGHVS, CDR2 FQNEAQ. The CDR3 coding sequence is TGTGCCAGCAGCTTACCCACTAGCGGGCCCTACAATGAGCAGTTCTTC. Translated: CASSLPTSGPYNEQFF. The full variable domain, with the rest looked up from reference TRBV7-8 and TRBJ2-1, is GAGVSQSPRYKVAKRGQDVALRCDPISGHVSLFWYQQALGQGPEFLTYFQNEAQLDKSGLPSDRFFAERPEGSVSTLKIQRTQQEDSAVYLCASSLPTSGPYNEQFFGPGTRLTVL.

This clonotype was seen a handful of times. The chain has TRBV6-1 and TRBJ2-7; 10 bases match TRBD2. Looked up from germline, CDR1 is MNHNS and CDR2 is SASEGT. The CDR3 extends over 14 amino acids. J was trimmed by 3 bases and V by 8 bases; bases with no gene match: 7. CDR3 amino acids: CASWSLAGVYEQYF. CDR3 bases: TGTGCCAGCTGGTCGCTAGCGGGAGTCTACGAGCAGTACTTC.

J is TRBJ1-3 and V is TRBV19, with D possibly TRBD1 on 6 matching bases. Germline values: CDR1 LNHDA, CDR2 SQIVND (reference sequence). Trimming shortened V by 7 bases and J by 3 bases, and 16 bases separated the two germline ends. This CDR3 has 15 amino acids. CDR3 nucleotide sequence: TGTGCCAGTACCTCGACAGGCAGGAGTGGAAACACCATATATTTT. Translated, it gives CASTSTGRSGNTIYF.

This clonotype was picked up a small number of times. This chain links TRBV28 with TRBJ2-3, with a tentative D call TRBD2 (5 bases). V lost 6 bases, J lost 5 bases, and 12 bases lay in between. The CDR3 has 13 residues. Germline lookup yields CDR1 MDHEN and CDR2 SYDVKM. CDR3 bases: TGTGCCAGCAGCATTCGAGGAGGAGATACGCAGTATTTT. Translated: CASSIRGGDTQYF.

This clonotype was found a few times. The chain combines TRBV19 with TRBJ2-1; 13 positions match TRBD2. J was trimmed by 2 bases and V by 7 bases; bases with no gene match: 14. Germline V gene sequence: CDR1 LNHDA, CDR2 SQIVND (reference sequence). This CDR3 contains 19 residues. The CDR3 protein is CASTNEGLAGNGAYNEQFF. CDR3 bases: TGTGCCAGTACCAACGAGGGACTAGCGGGAAATGGCGCCTACAATGAGCAGTTCTTC.

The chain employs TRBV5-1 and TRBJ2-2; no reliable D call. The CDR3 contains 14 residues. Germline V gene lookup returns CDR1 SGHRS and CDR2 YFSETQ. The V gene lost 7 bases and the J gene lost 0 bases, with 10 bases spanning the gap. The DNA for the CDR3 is TGCGCCAGCGGCAGAGTACCGAACACCGGGGAGCTGTTTTTT. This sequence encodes CASGRVPNTGELFF.

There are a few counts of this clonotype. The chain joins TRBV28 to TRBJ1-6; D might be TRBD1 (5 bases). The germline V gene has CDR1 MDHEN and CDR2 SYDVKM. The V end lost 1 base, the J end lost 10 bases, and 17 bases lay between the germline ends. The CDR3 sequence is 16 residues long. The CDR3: CASSLFPGGGQSPLHF. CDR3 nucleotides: TGTGCCAGCAGTTTATTCCCCGGGGGGGGTCAGTCACCCCTCCACTTT. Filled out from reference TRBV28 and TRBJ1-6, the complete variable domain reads DVKVTQSSRYLVKRTGEKVFLECVQDMDHENMFWYRQDPGLGLRLIYFSYDVKMKEKGDIPEGYSVSREKKERFSLILESASTNQTSMYLCASSLFPGGGQSPLHFGNGTRLTVT.

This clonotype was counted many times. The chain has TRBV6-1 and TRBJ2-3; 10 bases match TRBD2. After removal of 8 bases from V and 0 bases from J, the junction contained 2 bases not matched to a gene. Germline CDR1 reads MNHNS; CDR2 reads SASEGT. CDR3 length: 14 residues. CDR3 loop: CASGLAASTDTQYF. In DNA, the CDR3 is TGTGCCAGCGGACTAGCGGCTAGCACAGATACGCAGTATTTT.

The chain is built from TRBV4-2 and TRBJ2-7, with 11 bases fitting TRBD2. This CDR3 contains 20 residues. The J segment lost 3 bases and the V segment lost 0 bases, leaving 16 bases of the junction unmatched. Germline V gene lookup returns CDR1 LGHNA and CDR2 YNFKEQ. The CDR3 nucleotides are TGTGCCAGCAGCCAAGATTTTATAACTAGCGGGAGCCCTAAAAACTACGAGCAGTACTTC. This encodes CASSQDFITSGSPKNYEQYF.

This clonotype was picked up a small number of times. The CDR3: CASSLTPADKNIQYF. Here the CDR3 DNA reads TGTGCCAGCAGCTTGACCCCGGCGGACAAAAACATTCAGTACTTC. This chain uses TRBV13 with TRBJ2-4; D uncertain. Germline CDR1 PRHDT, CDR2 FYEKMQ (reference sequence). The CDR3 is made up of 15 amino acids. Trimming left V 3 bases short and J 3 bases short, with 12 bases between.

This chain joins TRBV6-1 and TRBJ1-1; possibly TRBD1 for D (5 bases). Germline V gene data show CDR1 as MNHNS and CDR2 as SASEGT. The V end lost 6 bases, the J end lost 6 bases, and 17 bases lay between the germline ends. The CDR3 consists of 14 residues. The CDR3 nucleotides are TGTGCCAGCAGGAGCGACGGGGGTACCCCTGAAGCTTTCTTT. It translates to CASRSDGGTPEAFF.

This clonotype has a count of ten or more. CDR3 nucleotides: TGTGCCAGCAGCTCACCCGGGAGAGATGAAGCTTTCTTT. Its translation: CASSSPGRDEAFF. The V call is TRBV13, the J call TRBJ1-1; D unclear. Per the germline V gene, CDR1 is PRHDT and CDR2 is FYEKMQ (reference sequence). The CDR3 runs 13 residues. V was shortened by 4 bases and J by 7 bases, with 13 bases between the two germline ends. The full variable domain, in which reference TRBV13 and TRBJ1-1 provide the parts outside the CDR3, is AAGVIQSPRHLIKEKRETATLKCYPIPRHDTVYWYQQGPGQDPQFLISFYEKMQSDKGSIPDRFSAQQFSDYHSELNMSSLELGDSALYFCASSSPGRDEAFFGQGTRLTVV.

The CDR3 nucleotides are TGTGCCAGCAGCTTATATGGACAGGGGGTTTTCGAGACCCAGTACTTC. It specifies CASSLYGQGVFETQYF. The chain has TRBV11-2 and TRBJ2-5; 10 bases are shared with TRBD1. J was trimmed by 5 bases and V by 2 bases; bases with no gene match: 8. The CDR3 has 16 amino acids. Germline CDR1 and CDR2: SGHAT and FQNNGV. Full variable domain (rest looked up from reference TRBV11-2 and TRBJ2-5): EAGVAQSPRYKIIEKRQSVAFWCNPISGHATLYWYQQILGQGPKLLIQFQNNGVVDDSQLPKDRFSAERLKGVDSTLKIQPAKLEDSAVYLCASSLYGQGVFETQYFGPGTRLLVL.

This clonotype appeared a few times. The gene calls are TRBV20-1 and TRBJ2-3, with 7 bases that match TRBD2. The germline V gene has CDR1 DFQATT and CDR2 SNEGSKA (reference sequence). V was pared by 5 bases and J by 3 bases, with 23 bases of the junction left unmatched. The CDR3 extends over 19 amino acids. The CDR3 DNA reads TGCAGTGCTGAGACCCAGGTCAGCGGGGACCACCCCTTGACAGATACGCAGTATTTT. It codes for CSAETQVSGDHPLTDTQYF.

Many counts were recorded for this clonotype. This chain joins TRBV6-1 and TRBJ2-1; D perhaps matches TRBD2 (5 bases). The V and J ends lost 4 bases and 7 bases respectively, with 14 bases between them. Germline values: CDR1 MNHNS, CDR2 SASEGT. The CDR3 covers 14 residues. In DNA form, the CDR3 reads TGTGCCAGCAGTGGGAGTCCCCGGGGAAATGAGCAGTTCTTC. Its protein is CASSGSPRGNEQFF.

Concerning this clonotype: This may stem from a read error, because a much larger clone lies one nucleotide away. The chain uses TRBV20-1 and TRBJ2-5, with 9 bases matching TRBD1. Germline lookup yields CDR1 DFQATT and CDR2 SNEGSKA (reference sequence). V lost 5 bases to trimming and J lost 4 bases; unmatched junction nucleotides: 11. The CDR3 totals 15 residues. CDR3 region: CSAHRDREDPETQYF. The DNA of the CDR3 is TGCAGTGCTCACCGGGACAGGGAGGACCCAGAGACCCAGTACTTC.

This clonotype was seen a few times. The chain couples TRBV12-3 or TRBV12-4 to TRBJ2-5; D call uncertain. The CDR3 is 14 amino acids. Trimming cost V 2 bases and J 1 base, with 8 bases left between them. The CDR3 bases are TGTGCCAGCAGTTTACACCTGAGCCAAGAGACCCAGTACTTC. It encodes CASSLHLSQETQYF.